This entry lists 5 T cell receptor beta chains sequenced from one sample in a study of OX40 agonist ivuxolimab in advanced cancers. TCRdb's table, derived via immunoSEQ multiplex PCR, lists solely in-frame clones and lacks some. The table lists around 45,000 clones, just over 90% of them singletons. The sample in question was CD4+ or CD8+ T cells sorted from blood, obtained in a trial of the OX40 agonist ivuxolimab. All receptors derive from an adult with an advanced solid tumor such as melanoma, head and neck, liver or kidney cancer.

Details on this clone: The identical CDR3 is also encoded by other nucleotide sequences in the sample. CDR3 DNA sequence: TGTGCCAGCAGTTACTCTAGGCGAAATGAGCAGTTCTTC. As protein: CASSYSRRNEQFF. This chain links TRBV6-5 with TRBJ2-1; no clear D gene. The germline V gene encodes CDR1 MNHEY and CDR2 SVGAGI. The CDR3 loop spans 13 amino acids. V shed 0 bases and J shed 7 bases, with 7 bases lying between them.

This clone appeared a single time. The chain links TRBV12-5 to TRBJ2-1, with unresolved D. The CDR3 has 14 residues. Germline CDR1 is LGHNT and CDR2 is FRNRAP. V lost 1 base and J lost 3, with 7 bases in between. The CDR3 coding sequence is TGTGCTAGTGGTTTGGGGGGAAACTACAATGAGCAGTTCTTC. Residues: CASGLGGNYNEQFF.

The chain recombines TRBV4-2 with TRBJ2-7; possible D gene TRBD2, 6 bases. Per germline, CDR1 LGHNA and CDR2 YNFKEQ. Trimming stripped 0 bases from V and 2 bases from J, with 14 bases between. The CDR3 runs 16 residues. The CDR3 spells CASSQESAGPTYEQYF. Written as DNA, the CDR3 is TGTGCCAGCAGCCAAGAATCGGCGGGGCCGACCTACGAGCAGTACTTC.

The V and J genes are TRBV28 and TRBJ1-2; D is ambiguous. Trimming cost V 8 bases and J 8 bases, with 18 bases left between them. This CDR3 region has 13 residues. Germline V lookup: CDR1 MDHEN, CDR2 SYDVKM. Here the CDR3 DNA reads TGTGCCAGCGGGCTGGAGGAAGGAGGCGGCTACACCTTC. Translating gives CASGLEEGGGYTF.

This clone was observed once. CDR3 loop: CASSEARNRYSYEQYF. The CDR3 DNA reads TGTGCCAGCAGTGAAGCGCGAAACAGGTACTCCTACGAGCAGTACTTC. The rearrangement links TRBV6-1 to TRBJ2-7; possible D gene TRBD1, 5 bases. Germline V gives CDR1 MNHNS, CDR2 SASEGT. Trimming cost V 0 bases and J 0 bases, with 12 bases left between them. The CDR3 runs to 16 residues.